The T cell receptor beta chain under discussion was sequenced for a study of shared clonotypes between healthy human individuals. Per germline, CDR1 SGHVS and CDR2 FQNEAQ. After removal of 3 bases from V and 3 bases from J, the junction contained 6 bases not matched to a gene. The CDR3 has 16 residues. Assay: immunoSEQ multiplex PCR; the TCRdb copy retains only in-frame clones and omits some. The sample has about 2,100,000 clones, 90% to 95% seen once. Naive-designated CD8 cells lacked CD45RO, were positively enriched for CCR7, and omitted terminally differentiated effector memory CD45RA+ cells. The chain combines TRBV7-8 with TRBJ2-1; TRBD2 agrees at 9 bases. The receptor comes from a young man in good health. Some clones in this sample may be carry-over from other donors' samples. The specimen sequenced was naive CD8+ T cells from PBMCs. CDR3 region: CASSFWREGLYNEQFF. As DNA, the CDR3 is TGTGCCAGCAGCTTTTGGCGGGAGGGCCTCTACAATGAGCAGTTCTTC.